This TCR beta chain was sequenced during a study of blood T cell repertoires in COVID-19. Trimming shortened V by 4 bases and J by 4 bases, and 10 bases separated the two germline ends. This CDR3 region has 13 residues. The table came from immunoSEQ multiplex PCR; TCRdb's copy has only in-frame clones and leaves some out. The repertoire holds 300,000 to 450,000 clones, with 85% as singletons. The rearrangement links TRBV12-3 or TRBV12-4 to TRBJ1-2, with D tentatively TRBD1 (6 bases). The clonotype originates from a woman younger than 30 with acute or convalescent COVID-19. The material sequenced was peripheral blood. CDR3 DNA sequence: TGTGCCAGCAGTTCGAGGGGGACCTATGGCTACACCTTC. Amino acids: CASSSRGTYGYTF.